These T cell receptor beta chains were read from a single sample in a study of T cells after yellow fever vaccination. TCRdb reanalysed the 5' RACE reads using MiXCR and keeps one entry per CDR3 protein. The table records some 160,000 distinct CDR3 sequences, over 7% of them present only once. The source material was CD8+ T cells sorted from PBMCs, sampled 45 days after the yellow fever booster vaccination. These receptors came from a man aged 18 to 30 who received the YFV17D yellow fever vaccine. CDR3s include the opening cysteine and the closing phenylalanine or tryptophan. A D gene is named only where the DNA matches it firmly. A row's size may be missing; if present it is once, few, many or a size class.

NA	TRBJ1-5	NA	TRBV30	CAWNTGTSNQPQHF	TGTGCCTGGAATACAGGGACGAGCAATCAGCCCCAGCATTTT
NA	TRBJ2-3	TRBD1	TRBV28	CASSVRDSSVDTQYF	TGTGCCAGCAGTGTCCGGGACAGTAGTGTGGATACGCAGTATTTT
few	TRBJ2-7	TRBD2	TRBV4-2	CASSQEGSGGSYEQYF	TGTGCCAGCAGCCAAGAGGGCAGCGGGGGCTCCTACGAGCAGTACTTC
NA	TRBJ2-5	NA	TRBV12-5	CASQGSPPETQYF	TGTGCTAGTCAGGGAAGCCCTCCAGAGACCCAGTACTTC
many	TRBJ1-6	NA	TRBV7-9	CASSLQDYNSPLHF	TGTGCCAGCAGCTTACAGGACTATAATTCACCCCTCCACTTT
few	TRBJ2-7	NA	TRBV5-6	CASSPPVSSYEQYF	TGTGCCAGCAGCCCCCCGGTTAGCTCCTACGAGCAGTACTTC
few	TRBJ1-2	NA	TRBV27	CASSLAGTYGYTF	TGTGCCAGCAGTTTAGCAGGGACATATGGCTACACCTTC
few	TRBJ1-6	NA	TRBV27	CASSLSQGNNSPLHF	TGTGCCAGCAGTTTATCGCAGGGTAATAATTCACCCCTCCACTTT
many	TRBJ1-5	TRBD1	TRBV10-3	CAIRETGDSNQPQHF	TGTGCCATCAGGGAGACAGGGGATAGCAATCAGCCCCAGCATTTT
few	TRBJ2-5	NA	TRBV6-4	CASSPSGGSETQYF	TGTGCCAGCAGCCCTTCCGGGGGCTCAGAGACCCAGTACTTC
NA	TRBJ1-1	NA	TRBV27	CASSASLGGGAFF	TGTGCCAGCAGTGCCTCACTGGGGGGAGGAGCTTTCTTT
few	TRBJ1-4	NA	TRBV12-3/TRBV12-4	CASSLGGSKSNEKLFF	TGTGCCAGCAGTTTGGGGGGGTCAAAGTCTAATGAAAAACTGTTTTTT
few	TRBJ2-2	NA	TRBV7-9	CASSADRMNTGELFF	TGTGCCAGCAGCGCCGATAGAATGAACACCGGGGAGCTGTTTTTT